This T cell receptor (beta chain) was observed in a study of identical twins. TCRdb re-derived calls from the 5' RACE reads in MiXCR, one entry per CDR3 protein. The table lists some 1,700,000 distinct CDR3 sequences, roughly a third of them singletons, with approximately 0.29% in the top ten. In regard to this clonotype: Its antigen is as yet unknown.

Notes on the study in general: Twin sharing of out-of-frame TCR alpha was underestimated by models in monozygotic pairs.

The CDR3 is made up of 19 amino acids. Germline loops: CDR1 MNHEY, CDR2 SVGAGI. The J segment lost 3 bases and the V segment lost 4 bases, leaving 8 bases of the junction unmatched. This sequence originates from a newborn girl in good health. The V and J genes are TRBV6-5 and TRBJ2-6; TRBD2 aligns across 14 bases. The sequenced sample consisted of cord blood. The CDR3 region is CASSSRLAGGPNGANVLTF. As DNA, the CDR3 is TGTGCCAGCAGTTCAAGACTAGCGGGAGGGCCTAATGGGGCCAACGTCCTGACTTTC.